This T cell receptor beta chain was captured by sequencing in a study of blood T cell repertoires in COVID-19. Profiling relied on immunoSEQ multiplex PCR, and the TCRdb table lists in-frame clones only, not all of them. The sample records over 55,000 clones, 87% being singletons. The sequence derives from a woman aged 80 or over with acute or convalescent COVID-19. What was sequenced was peripheral blood.

CDR3 nucleotides: TGTGCCAGTGGGAATGGGGGCTTTAATGAAAAACTGTTTTTT. Its translation: CASGNGGFNEKLFF. The genes are TRBV19 and TRBJ1-4; D possibly corresponds to TRBD1 (6 bases). Trimming took 8 bases from V and 4 from J, leaving 14 bases between them. The CDR3 runs to 14 residues. Germline CDR1 and CDR2: LNHDA and SQIVND (reference sequence).